This T cell receptor (beta chain) was observed in a study of blood T cell repertoires in COVID-19. Study as a whole: The analysed material was cDNA or gDNA that came from T cells, B-cell-depleted T cells, or PBMCs.

Germline V gives CDR1 MNHEY, CDR2 SVGEGT. The CDR3 is 13 residues long. V lost 2 bases to trimming and J lost 7 bases, with 12 bases between them. Original processing notes: Scientists estimated how many nucleated cells there were by amplifying reference gene primers. The assay was immunoSEQ multiplex PCR, and TCRdb's table has in-frame clones only and misses some. V, J and clone size are taken as reported in that table, and D and trimming were inferred from the DNA itself. The data hold under 350,000 clones, with 83% observed a single time. This clonotype was obtained from a woman in her 50s who had recovered from COVID-19. The gene calls are TRBV6-2 or TRBV6-3 and TRBJ2-7; maybe TRBD1 (5 bases). Material: peripheral blood. CDR3 bases: TGTGCCAGCAGTTACGGGGCTTCGGGTGAGCAGTACTTC. It yields the protein CASSYGASGEQYF.